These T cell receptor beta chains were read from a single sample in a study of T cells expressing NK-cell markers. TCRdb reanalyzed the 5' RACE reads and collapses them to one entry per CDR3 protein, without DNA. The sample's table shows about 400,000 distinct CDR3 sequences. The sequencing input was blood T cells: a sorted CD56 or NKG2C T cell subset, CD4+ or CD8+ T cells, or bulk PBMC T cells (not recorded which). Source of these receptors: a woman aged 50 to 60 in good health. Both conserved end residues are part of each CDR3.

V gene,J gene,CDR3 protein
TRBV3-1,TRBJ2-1,CASSQNPTSDEQFF
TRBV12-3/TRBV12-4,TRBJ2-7,CASSFVQTLPYEQYF
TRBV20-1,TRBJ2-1,CSAWGESVYYNEQFF
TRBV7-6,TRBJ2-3,CASTPGGGNTDTQYF
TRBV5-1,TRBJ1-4,CASFFGVPPVKEKLFF
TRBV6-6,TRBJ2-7,CASSQPGQGAYEQYF
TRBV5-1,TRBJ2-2,CASSLRLAGGKNTGELFF
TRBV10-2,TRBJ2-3,CASSELKTSVDTQYF
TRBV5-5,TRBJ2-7,CASSSTGGSEQYF
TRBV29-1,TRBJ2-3,CSVEERAAADTQYF
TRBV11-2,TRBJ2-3,CASSPIPTDTQYF
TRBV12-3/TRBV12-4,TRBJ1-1,CASKEGPVNTEAFF
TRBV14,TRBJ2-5,CASSRPGTRGTQYF
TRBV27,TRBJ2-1,CASSLAELRYNEQFF
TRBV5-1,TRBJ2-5,CASSLNLPSGTETQYF
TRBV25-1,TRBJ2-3,CASSHYDTDTQYF
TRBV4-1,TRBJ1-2,CASSQAWNRVDLHGYTF
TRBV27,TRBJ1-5,CASSFIGGHQPQHF
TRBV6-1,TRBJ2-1,CASSESGGRIEQFF
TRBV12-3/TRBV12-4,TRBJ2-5,CASSLLGQALETQYF